Listed below are T cell receptor beta chains from one sample, sequenced in a study of vaccination and CD4 T cells after COVID-19. MiXCR, applied by TCRdb to the PCR reads, yields one record per CDR3 protein. The sample has thousands of distinct CDR3 sequences; 30% to 45% are singletons. Their target antigens are unknown. Material: CD4+ T cells from blood, cultured in vitro. These receptors came from a human donor in good health. Each CDR3 is given with its conserved first and last residue. D genes are given only for firm matches.

TGTGCCAGCAGTTTACAGTTTGGCGACTCCGTAACTAGCACAGATACGCAGTATTTT	CASSLQFGDSVTSTDTQYF	TRBV27	.	TRBJ2-3